This T cell receptor (beta chain) was retrieved from a study of blood T cell repertoires in COVID-19 (dated by TCRdb to 2018 to 2021). Notes on the research overall: Samples covering the acute and convalescent phases of COVID-19 were provided by collaborators in the United States, Italy and Spain. Sample metadata almost always included a de-identified subject ID, COVID-19 status, age in years and sex. Where HLA class I and class II types were available, the types were taken from metadata supplied by the sample provider, not from assay-based typing. The samples were drawn from the first 160 participants of the ongoing ImmuneRACE study and from roughly 1,300 subjects provided by 6 global collaborators. The material from the prospective study consisted of cDNA or gDNA derived from T cells, B-cell-depleted T cells, or PBMCs. Subjects who had been exposed to COVID-19, were actively infected with it, or had recovered from it provided the deeply sampled blood TCRbeta repertoires that made up the dataset. The repertoires were made available in a free public database intended to serve as a resource for research on the immune response to SARS-CoV-2.

The junction shows trimming of 5 bases on V and 2 bases on J, and the gene matches do not reach 2 bases of it. The CDR3 measures 16 amino acids from cysteine to phenylalanine. The sequence is cut down to CDR3 DNA, 48 bases in frame from base 1. CDR1 and CDR2 are drawn from the germline V gene (reference sequence): PRHDT, FYEKMQ. This clone was picked up a small number of times. Its antigen has not been determined. Base qualities are not provided; no much larger clone lies one nucleotide away. General conclusions and limits of the study: Clinical and demographic metadata were provided uncurated, with the amount varying by source and participant.

The collaborating institutions used their own protocols to collect whole blood in K2EDTA tubes. For TCRbeta analysis, collaborator samples were shipped as frozen whole blood, as isolated PBMCs, or as DNA extracted from either sample type. TCRbeta CDR3 regions were amplified from genomic DNA by means of the immunoSEQ Assay, a bias-controlled multiplex PCR. Per the original workflow: The number of nucleated cells in each sample was estimated by amplification of reference gene primers within the assay. To quantify the absolute abundance of each unique TCRbeta CDR3 rearrangement, sequence reads were collapsed and filtered. Productive Simpson clonality was computed per sample as the square root of Simpson's diversity index over productive rearrangements. Imported from immuneACCESS, the table was reduced by TCRdb to in-frame sequences with V and J called. These copies leave out some clones; in studies compared against another copy, an unresolved V gene accounts for under half, and the cause of the remainder is not known. That table is the source of V, J and clone size, and D and trimming were worked out from the DNA. Recorded for this sample are tens of thousands of clones; 78% of them occurred a single time. The ten biggest clones cover roughly 5.3% of the sample.

Recombination connected TRBV13 to TRBJ2-5; a stretch of 16 junction bases matches TRBD2. Sequenced sample: peripheral blood. The sequence was collected from a human donor in a cohort sampled during active COVID-19. The DNA is TGTGCCAGCAGCACGGGACTAGCGGGGGGGCAAGAGACCCAGTACTTC. Translated, this gives CASSTGLAGGQETQYF.